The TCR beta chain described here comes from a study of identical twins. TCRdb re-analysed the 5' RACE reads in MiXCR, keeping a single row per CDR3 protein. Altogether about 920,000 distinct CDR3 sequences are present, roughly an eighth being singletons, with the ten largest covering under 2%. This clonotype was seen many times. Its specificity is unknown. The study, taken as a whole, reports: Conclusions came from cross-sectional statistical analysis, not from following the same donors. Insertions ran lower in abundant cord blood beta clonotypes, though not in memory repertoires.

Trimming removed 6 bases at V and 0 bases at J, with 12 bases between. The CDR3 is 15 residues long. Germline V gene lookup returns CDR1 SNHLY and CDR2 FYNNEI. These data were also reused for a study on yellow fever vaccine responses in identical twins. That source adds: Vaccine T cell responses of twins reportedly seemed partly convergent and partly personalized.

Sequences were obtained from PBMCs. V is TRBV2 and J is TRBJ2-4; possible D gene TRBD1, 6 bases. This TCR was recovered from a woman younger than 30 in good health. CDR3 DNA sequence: TGTGCCAGCAGGGGACACGATGTAGCCAAAAACATTCAGTACTTC. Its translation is CASRGHDVAKNIQYF.